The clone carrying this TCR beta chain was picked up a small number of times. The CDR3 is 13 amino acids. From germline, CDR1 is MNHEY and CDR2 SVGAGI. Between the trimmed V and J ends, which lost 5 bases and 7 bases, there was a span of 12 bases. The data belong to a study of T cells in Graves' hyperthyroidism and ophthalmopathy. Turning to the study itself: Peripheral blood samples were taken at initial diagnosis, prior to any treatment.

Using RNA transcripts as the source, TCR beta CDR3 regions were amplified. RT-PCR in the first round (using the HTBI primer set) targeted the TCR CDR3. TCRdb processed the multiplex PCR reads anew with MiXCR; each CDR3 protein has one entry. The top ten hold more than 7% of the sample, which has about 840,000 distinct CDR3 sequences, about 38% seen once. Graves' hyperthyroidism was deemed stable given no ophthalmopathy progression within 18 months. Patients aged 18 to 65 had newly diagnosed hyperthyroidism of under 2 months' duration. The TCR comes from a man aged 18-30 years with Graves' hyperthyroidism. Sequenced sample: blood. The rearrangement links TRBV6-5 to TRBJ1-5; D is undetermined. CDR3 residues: CASSELEWQPQHF. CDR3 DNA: TGTGCCAGCAGTGAGTTGGAGTGGCAGCCCCAGCATTTT.